The rows below give T cell receptor beta chains drawn from one sample of a study of blood T cell repertoires in COVID-19. Some clones are missing from TCRdb's copy, which holds only in-frame ones; the method was immunoSEQ multiplex PCR. The sample holds about 210,000 clones; around four fifths are singletons and the top ten take less than 3.5%. The source material was peripheral blood. The receptors were sampled from a middle-aged man with active or convalescent COVID-19. The CDR3 runs from the conserved cysteine through the conserved F or W. The D gene is left open where the match is weak. Rows give clone size only sometimes, using once, few, many, or a class for an expanded clone.

TRBV19	TRBJ1-1	NA	NA	TGTGCCAGCGGTTATGACACTGAAGCTTTCTTT	CASGYDTEAFF
TRBV30	TRBJ2-5	TRBD2	NA	TGTGCCTGGAGGCACCTAGCGGGGGGGCGGGAGACCCAGTACTTC	CAWRHLAGGRETQYF
TRBV7-9	TRBJ2-1	TRBD2	NA	TGTGCCAGCAACCTCCCCTCCGGGAGGGCCAGTGGGAATGAGCAGTTCTTC	CASNLPSGRASGNEQFF
TRBV6-5	TRBJ1-3	NA	once	TGTGCCAGCTCCGTTAGGGGGTCTGGAAACACCATATATTTT	CASSVRGSGNTIYF
TRBV6-5	TRBJ1-3	TRBD1	NA	TGTGCCAGCAGGGGAGGACAGGGTGCTGGAAACACCATATATTTT	CASRGGQGAGNTIYF
TRBV5-1	TRBJ2-1	TRBD2	NA	TGCGCCAGCAGCGAACGGACTAGCGGGAGCTCAGTTGAGCAGTTCTTC	CASSERTSGSSVEQFF
TRBV7-7	TRBJ2-2	TRBD2	NA	TGTGCTAGCAGCCCTATAGCGGGGTCTTACACCGGGGAGCTGTTTTTT	CASSPIAGSYTGELFF
TRBV27	TRBJ1-3	TRBD1	NA	TGTGCCAGCAGTTTCCAGGGGGCGTCCGGAAACACCATATATTTT	CASSFQGASGNTIYF
TRBV18	TRBJ1-2	NA	NA	TGTGCCAGCTCACCACGGAGCCAGACCTATGGCTACACCTTC	CASSPRSQTYGYTF
TRBV28	TRBJ1-2	NA	NA	TGTGCCAGCAGTCGGGGGGGAGCCGGGGGCTACACCTTC	CASSRGGAGGYTF
TRBV27	TRBJ1-1	TRBD1	NA	TGTGCCAGCAGTTTGGGACAGGGGTGGGTCACTGAAGCTTTCTTT	CASSLGQGWVTEAFF
TRBV3-1/TRBV3-2	TRBJ2-5	NA	NA	TGTGCCAGCAGCCAAATAGTACAGACCCAGTACTTC	CASSQIVQTQYF
TRBV19	TRBJ2-3	NA	NA	TGTGCCAGTAGTCTTGGCGGGTTGGGCATGGATACGCAGTATTTT	CASSLGGLGMDTQYF
TRBV5-6	TRBJ2-7	TRBD1	NA	TGTGCCAGCAGCATCCCAGGGGGCTCAAGCTCCTACGAGCAGTACTTC	CASSIPGGSSSYEQYF
TRBV10-1	TRBJ1-1	NA	NA	TGCGCCAGCAGTGAGTCCAGTAACACTGAAGCTTTCTTT	CASSESSNTEAFF
TRBV7-2	TRBJ2-5	NA	NA	TGTGCCAGCAGCTTGGGGCCGCTAGAGACCCAGTACTTC	CASSLGPLETQYF
TRBV20-1	TRBJ1-6	NA	NA	TGCAGTGCTAGTGCTCATCAGGGCATCTATAATTCACCCCTCCACTTT	CSASAHQGIYNSPLHF
TRBV5-6	TRBJ1-1	TRBD1	NA	TGTGCCAGCAGCTCCATGGCCGGGACAGGACGCACTGAAGCTTTCTTT	CASSSMAGTGRTEAFF
TRBV19	TRBJ1-1	TRBD1	NA	TGTGCCAGTAGTAACAGGGGGCGGGGAACTGAAGCTTTCTTT	CASSNRGRGTEAFF
TRBV19	TRBJ1-5	NA	NA	TGTGCCAGTAGTATAGATCCCGTTCAGCCCCAGCATTTT	CASSIDPVQPQHF
TRBV28	TRBJ1-5	TRBD1	NA	TGTGCCAGCATATCAGGGGGTTGGAATCAGCCCCAGCATTTT	CASISGGWNQPQHF
TRBV9	TRBJ1-2	NA	NA	TGTGCCAGCAGTAAGAGCCATAGAGATGGCTACACCTTC	CASSKSHRDGYTF
TRBV2	TRBJ2-3	TRBD2	NA	TGTGCCAGCCCGGTGGCGGGGGGGCCGGCAGATACGCAGTATTTT	CASPVAGGPADTQYF
TRBV28	TRBJ2-7	TRBD2	NA	TGTGCCAGCAGGGGACTAGCGGGATCCTACGAGCAGTACTTC	CASRGLAGSYEQYF
TRBV3-1/TRBV3-2	TRBJ1-3	NA	few	TGTGCCAGCAGCCAAGTGCAGAACACCATATATTTT	CASSQVQNTIYF
TRBV10-3	TRBJ2-5	TRBD2	NA	TGTGCCATCAGGCCGGGACTAGCGGGGGATGAGACCCAGTACTTC	CAIRPGLAGDETQYF
TRBV4-2	TRBJ2-1	TRBD2	NA	TGTGCCAGCAGCGGCGGGAGGTCCGACAATGAGCAGTTCTTC	CASSGGRSDNEQFF
TRBV4-1	TRBJ2-7	TRBD2	NA	TGCGCCAGCAGCCAAGATGGGGACTACTACGAGCAGTACTTC	CASSQDGDYYEQYF
TRBV4-1	TRBJ2-3	TRBD2	NA	TGCGCCAGCAGCCTTACGGGACTAGCGCAAGATACGCAGTATTTT	CASSLTGLAQDTQYF
TRBV6-5	TRBJ1-3	TRBD1	NA	TGTGCCAGCAGCGCAGGGGGCTCTGGAAACACCATATATTTT	CASSAGGSGNTIYF
TRBV19	TRBJ1-2	NA	NA	TGTGCCAGTAGTACCCCTTGGAGGGGTAACTATGGCTACACCTTC	CASSTPWRGNYGYTF
TRBV10-1	TRBJ2-2	TRBD2	NA	TGCGCCAGCAGTCTTAGCGGGAGGGCCATCGGGGAGCTGTTTTTT	CASSLSGRAIGELFF
TRBV28	TRBJ2-7	TRBD1	NA	TGTGCCAGCAGTTTATTGATGGGACAGAACTACGAGCAGTACTTC	CASSLLMGQNYEQYF
TRBV7-2	TRBJ2-5	TRBD2	NA	TGTGCCAGCATCCTTAGCGGGGTGTGGGAGACCCAGTACTTC	CASILSGVWETQYF
TRBV6-6	TRBJ1-1	NA	NA	TGTGCCAGCAGTTACGGGGGGGGAGGCACTGAAGCTTTCTTT	CASSYGGGGTEAFF
TRBV28	TRBJ1-2	TRBD1	NA	TGTGCCAGCAGCTCACAGGGGCCAAACTATGGCTACACCTTC	CASSSQGPNYGYTF
TRBV4-1	TRBJ2-2	NA	NA	TGCGCCAGCAGCCGATCCTGGGCAGGGGCCCTCAACACCGGGGAGCTGTTTTTT	CASSRSWAGALNTGELFF
TRBV6-5	TRBJ1-2	TRBD1	NA	TGTGCCAGCAGTTACGGAACAGGGGGGGGCTACACCTTC	CASSYGTGGGYTF
TRBV10-3	TRBJ2-1	NA	once	TGTGCCATCAGTGAGTCAGGACTCCCGTACAATGAGCAGTTCTTC	CAISESGLPYNEQFF
TRBV5-4	TRBJ2-4	TRBD1	NA	TGTGCCAGCAGCTTGGGCCCCCTCAGGGGGGCCAAAAACATTCAGTACTTC	CASSLGPLRGAKNIQYF
TRBV11-2	TRBJ1-3	NA	NA	TGTGCCAGCAGCTTAGAGGGCCTCTCTGGAAACACCATATATTTT	CASSLEGLSGNTIYF
TRBV7-2	TRBJ2-3	NA	NA	TGTGCCAGCAGCCCTGGGGGGTTCACAGATACGCAGTATTTT	CASSPGGFTDTQYF
TRBV25-1	TRBJ2-2	TRBD2	NA	TGTGCCAGCAGGGAGCGGGGGAACACCGGGGAGCTGTTTTTT	CASRERGNTGELFF
TRBV19	TRBJ2-7	TRBD2	NA	TGTGCCAGTAGTGATTACCTAGCGGGGGGGCCGATACCCTACGAGCAGTACTTC	CASSDYLAGGPIPYEQYF
TRBV5-1	TRBJ2-5	TRBD1	NA	TGCGCCAGCAGCAAACTTCAGGGGGTACAAGAGACCCAGTACTTC	CASSKLQGVQETQYF